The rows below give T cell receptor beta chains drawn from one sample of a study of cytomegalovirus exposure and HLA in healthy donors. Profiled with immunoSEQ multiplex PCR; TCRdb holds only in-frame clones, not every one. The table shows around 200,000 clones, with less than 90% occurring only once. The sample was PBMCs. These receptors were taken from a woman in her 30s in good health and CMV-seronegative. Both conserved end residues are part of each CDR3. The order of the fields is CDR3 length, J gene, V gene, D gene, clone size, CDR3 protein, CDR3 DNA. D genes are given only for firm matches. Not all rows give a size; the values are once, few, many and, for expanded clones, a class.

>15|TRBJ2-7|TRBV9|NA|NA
CASSYGGTVSYEQYF
TGTGCCAGCAGCTACGGAGGGACAGTCTCCTACGAGCAGTACTTC
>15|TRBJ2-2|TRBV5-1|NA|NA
CASSRTFANTGELFF
TGCGCCAGCAGCCGGACATTTGCGAACACCGGGGAGCTGTTTTTT
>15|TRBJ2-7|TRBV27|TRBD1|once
CASSLSGTGGAEVDF
TGTGCCAGCAGTTTATCGGGGACAGGGGGCGCTGAGGTAGACTTC
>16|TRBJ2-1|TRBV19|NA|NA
CASSIVGGSTYNEQFF
TGTGCCAGTAGTATAGTAGGCGGATCGACCTACAATGAGCAGTTCTTC
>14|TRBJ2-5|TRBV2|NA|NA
CASRGDRLQETQYF
TGTGCCAGCAGGGGTGACAGGCTCCAAGAGACCCAGTACTTC
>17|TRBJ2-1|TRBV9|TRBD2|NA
CASSLGVAGEVYNEQFF
TGTGCCAGCAGCTTAGGGGTAGCGGGTGAGGTCTACAATGAGCAGTTCTTC
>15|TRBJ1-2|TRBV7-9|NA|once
CASSFPGEGRYGYTF
TGTGCCAGCAGCTTCCCGGGGGAGGGGAGGTATGGCTACACCTTC
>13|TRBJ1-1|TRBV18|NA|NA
CASSLYRDTEAFF
TGTGCCAGCTCACTTTACAGGGACACTGAAGCTTTCTTT
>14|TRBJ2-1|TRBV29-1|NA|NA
CSIRDGSSYNEQFF
TGCAGCATCCGGGACGGGAGCTCCTACAATGAGCAGTTCTTC
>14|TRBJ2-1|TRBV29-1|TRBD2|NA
CSVWWTSGRDEQFF
TGCAGCGTATGGTGGACTAGCGGGAGGGATGAGCAGTTCTTC
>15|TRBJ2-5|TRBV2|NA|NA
CASSPLRQVQETQYF
TGTGCCAGCAGTCCTCTTCGACAGGTCCAAGAGACCCAGTACTTC
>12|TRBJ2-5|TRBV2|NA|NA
CASSPLQETQYF
TGTGCCAGCAGCCCTCTCCAAGAGACCCAGTACTTC
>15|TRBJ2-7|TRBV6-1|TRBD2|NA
CASNTGLAGPYEQYF
TGTGCCAGTAACACGGGACTAGCGGGCCCCTACGAGCAGTACTTC
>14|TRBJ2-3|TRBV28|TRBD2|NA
CASSYWEGPDTQYF
TGTGCCAGCAGCTATTGGGAGGGCCCAGATACGCAGTATTTT
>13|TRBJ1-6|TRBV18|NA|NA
CASSPGGDSPLHF
TGTGCCAGCTCACCTGGGGGGGATTCACCCCTCCACTTT
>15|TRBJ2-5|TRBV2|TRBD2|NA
CASSREGVVLETQYF
TGTGCCAGCAGTCGGGAGGGGGTCGTTCTAGAGACCCAGTACTTC
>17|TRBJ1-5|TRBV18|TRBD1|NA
CASSPDRAPYSNQPQHF
TGTGCCAGCTCACCCGACAGGGCCCCATATAGCAATCAGCCCCAGCATTTT
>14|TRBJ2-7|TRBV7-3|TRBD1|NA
CASSPRGTGEEQYF
TGTGCCAGCAGCCCCAGGGGGACAGGGGAAGAGCAGTACTTC
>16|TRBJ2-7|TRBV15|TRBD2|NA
CATSRDWLAGSYEQYF
TGTGCCACCAGCAGAGATTGGTTAGCGGGATCCTACGAGCAGTACTTC
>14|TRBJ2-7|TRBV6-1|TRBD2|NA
CASSSGTASYEQYF
TGTGCCAGCAGCAGCGGGACTGCCTCCTACGAGCAGTACTTC
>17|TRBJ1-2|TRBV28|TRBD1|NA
CASSSGTGARPNYGYTF
TGTGCCAGCAGCTCCGGGACAGGGGCCCGTCCTAACTATGGCTACACCTTC
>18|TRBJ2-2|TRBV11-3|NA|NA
CASSLSRLGAANTGELFF
TGTGCCAGCAGCTTATCCCGTCTAGGGGCAGCGAACACCGGGGAGCTGTTTTTT
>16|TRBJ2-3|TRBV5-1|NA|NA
CASSLDGSSGTDTQYF
TGCGCCAGCAGCTTGGACGGGAGTTCGGGCACAGATACGCAGTATTTT
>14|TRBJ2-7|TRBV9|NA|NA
CASSGIEGAGEQYF
TGTGCCAGCAGCGGAATAGAAGGGGCAGGCGAGCAGTACTTC
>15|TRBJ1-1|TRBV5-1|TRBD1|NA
CASSYRGDRNTEAFF
TGCGCCAGCAGCTACAGGGGGGATAGGAACACTGAAGCTTTCTTT
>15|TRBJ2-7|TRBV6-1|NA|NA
CASSEAPTPAYEQYF
TGTGCCAGCAGTGAAGCCCCGACACCGGCCTACGAGCAGTACTTC
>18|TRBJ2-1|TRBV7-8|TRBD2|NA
CASSSYRLAGFSYNEQFF
TGTGCCAGCAGCTCGTACAGACTAGCGGGATTCTCCTACAATGAGCAGTTCTTC
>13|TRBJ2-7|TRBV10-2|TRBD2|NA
CASSLVGRYEQYF
TGCGCCAGCAGTCTGGTCGGGAGGTACGAGCAGTACTTC
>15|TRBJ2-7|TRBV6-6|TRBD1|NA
CASSTGQGRAYEQYF
TGTGCCAGCAGTACTGGACAGGGGAGAGCCTACGAGCAGTACTTC
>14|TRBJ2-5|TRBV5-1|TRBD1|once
CASSYQGDGETQYF
TGCGCCAGCAGCTACCAGGGGGATGGAGAGACCCAGTACTTC
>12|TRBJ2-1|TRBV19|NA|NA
CASSIYSHEQFF
TGTGCCAGTAGTATTTATTCTCATGAGCAGTTCTTC